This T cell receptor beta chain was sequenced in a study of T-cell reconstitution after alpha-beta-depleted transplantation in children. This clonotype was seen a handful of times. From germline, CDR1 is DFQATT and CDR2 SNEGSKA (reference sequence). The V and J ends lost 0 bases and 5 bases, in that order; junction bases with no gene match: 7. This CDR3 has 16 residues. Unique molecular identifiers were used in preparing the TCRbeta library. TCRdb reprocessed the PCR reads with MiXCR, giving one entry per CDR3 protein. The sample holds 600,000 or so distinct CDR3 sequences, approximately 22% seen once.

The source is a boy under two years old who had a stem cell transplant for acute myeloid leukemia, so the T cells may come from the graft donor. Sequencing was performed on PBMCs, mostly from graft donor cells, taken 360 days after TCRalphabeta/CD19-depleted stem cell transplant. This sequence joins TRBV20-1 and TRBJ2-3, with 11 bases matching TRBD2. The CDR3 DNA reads TGCAGTGCTAGAGATGGTCTAGCGGGGGGAGGAGATACGCAGTATTTT. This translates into CSARDGLAGGGDTQYF.